This T cell receptor (beta chain) was found in a study of neurological immune-mediated disorders. To note about this clonotype: Its antigen is not identified. The junction and the germline gene differ at one end; a read error may be behind it.

5'RACE with 10-nucleotide random UMIs produced the cDNA. MiXCR, applied by TCRdb to the 5' RACE reads, yields one record per CDR3 protein. The table records fewer than 75,000 distinct CDR3 sequences, under 5% of them present only once. The unsorted libraries were generated from a total of 2 million PBMCs, which had been stored in RNAlater at -80 C. CDR1 DFQATT and CDR2 SNEGSKA come from the germline V gene (reference sequence). This CDR3 is built from 13 residues. Overall study findings and caveats: With the multiple sclerosis repertoire cluster, none of the clinical or MRI features showed an association.

The TCR was taken from a young man with multiple sclerosis. The chain carries TRBV20-1 and TRBJ1-5, with 8 nucleotides matching TRBD1. The sample taken for sequencing was PBMCs. The CDR3 spells CSASQGAHQPQNF. The CDR3 nucleotides read TGCAGTGCTAGCCAGGGGGCCCATCAGCCCCAGAATTTT.